These 6 T cell receptor beta chains share one sample of origin, sequenced in a study of identical twins. TCRdb reprocessed the 5' RACE reads with MiXCR, giving one entry per CDR3 protein. This sample yields roughly 200,000 distinct CDR3 sequences, of which 6% to 9% are seen a single time; around 1.8% belongs to the top ten. The same sample was also studied in work on yellow fever vaccine responses in identical twins.

Sequenced input: memory (CD45RO+) T cells sorted from blood. The receptor set was obtained from a woman aged 18-35 years in good health.

This clonotype was counted only a few times. This chain joins TRBV7-9 and TRBJ1-1; weak D call: TRBD1 (6 bases). Between the trimmed V and J ends, which lost 4 bases and 0 bases, there was a span of 18 bases. This CDR3 is 17 amino acids long. Germline V gives CDR1 SEHNR, CDR2 FQNEAQ (reference sequence). The CDR3 sequence: CASSSKGGREMNTEAFF. For the CDR3, the DNA is TGTGCCAGCAGCTCCAAGGGGGGTAGAGAGATGAACACTGAAGCTTTCTTT.

This clonotype was detected ten times or more. The chain recombines TRBV6-5 with TRBJ2-3; a possible D gene is TRBD1 (6 bases). This CDR3 region has 16 residues. CDR1 and CDR2 (germline): MNHEY, SVGAGI. V was clipped by 2 bases and J by 0 bases, with 12 bases between them. CDR3 sequence reads: CASSYRAGASTDTQYF. CDR3 nucleotide sequence: TGTGCCAGCAGTTACAGGGCAGGGGCTAGCACAGATACGCAGTATTTT.

This clonotype turned up a few times. The chain combines TRBV6-2 or TRBV6-3 with TRBJ2-1, with TRBD2 matching 12 bases. The CDR3 runs 14 residues. From germline, CDR1 is MNHEY and CDR2 SVGEGT. Trimming removed 7 bases from V and 7 bases from J; junction bases left unmatched: 5. The DNA for the CDR3 is TGTGCCAGCAAACTGACTAGCGGGAGTAATGAGCAGTTCTTC. Its translation: CASKLTSGSNEQFF.

V and J are TRBV3-1 and TRBJ1-1; D is undetermined. V lost 0 bases, J lost 3 bases, and 8 bases lay in between. The germline V gene has CDR1 LGHDT and CDR2 YNNKEL (reference sequence). The CDR3 consists of 14 residues. The CDR3 bases are TGTGCCAGCAGCCAAGAGGGCAAACACACTGAAGCTTTCTTT. It encodes CASSQEGKHTEAFF.

The sample holds many counts of this clonotype. The chain combines TRBV28 with TRBJ1-5; 9 bases line up with TRBD1. Germline lookup yields CDR1 MDHEN and CDR2 SYDVKM. Germline trimming cut 6 bases from V and 1 base from J; bases unmatched to any gene: 7. The CDR3 spans 16 residues. DNA for the CDR3: TGTGCCAGCAGGCGACGACAGGGGGGAAGCAATCAGCCCCAGCATTTT. Amino acid sequence: CASRRRQGGSNQPQHF.

This rearrangement joins TRBV5-5 to TRBJ2-6, with 9 bases identical to TRBD1. Germline assignment: CDR1 SGHKS and CDR2 YYEKEE (reference sequence). This CDR3 is built from 16 residues. The J segment lost 2 bases and the V segment lost 6 bases, leaving 6 bases of the junction unmatched. The DNA of the CDR3 is TGTGCCAGCAAGTCCCGGGACAGGGCTGGGGCCAACGTCCTGACTTTC. This translates into CASKSRDRAGANVLTF.